This T cell receptor beta chain was observed in a study of OX40 agonist ivuxolimab in advanced cancers. Study at large: Ivuxolimab, which is an agonistic anti-OX40 (CD134) antibody, was administered to the patients. The patients received ivuxolimab by intravenous route every 2 weeks at 0.01 to 10 mg/kg.

V was clipped by 2 bases and J by 7 bases, with 9 bases between them. The germline V gene has CDR1 MNHNY and CDR2 SVGAGI (reference sequence). The CDR3 totals 13 residues. Here immunoSEQ multiplex PCR was the method, and the copy in TCRdb shows in-frame clones only, minus some. The repertoire holds around 57,000 clones, with about nine tenths as singletons. This TCR was recovered from an adult with an advanced solid tumor such as melanoma, head and neck, liver or kidney cancer. The chain has TRBV6-6 and TRBJ2-1, with D uncertain. The starting material was CD4+ or CD8+ T cells sorted from blood, obtained in a trial of the OX40 agonist ivuxolimab. The CDR3 is CASSYLSSNEQFF. The CDR3 DNA is TGTGCCAGCAGTTACCTGTCGTCGAATGAGCAGTTCTTC.